Listed here are 24 T cell receptor beta chains from one sample, sequenced in a study of shared clonotypes between healthy human individuals. Clones were sequenced by immunoSEQ multiplex PCR, and TCRdb holds only the in-frame ones, with some missing. Here the sample spans about a million clones, approximately 80% being singletons. Sequences were obtained from memory CD4+ T cells sorted from blood. Subset meaning: CD45RA-negative fraction. These receptors all come from a man between 18 and 29 years old in good health.

V usage is TRBV5-6 and J usage is TRBJ1-1; D may be TRBD1 (5 bases). This CDR3 has 16 residues. V was shortened by 4 bases and J by 7 bases, with 23 bases between the two germline ends. Germline V gives CDR1 SGHDT, CDR2 YYEEEE. CDR3 bases: TGTGCCAGCAGCAGAGCTTCAGGGTCCACGGGGAGTGAAGCTTTCTTT. It encodes CASSRASGSTGSEAFF.

CDR3 sequence reads: CAIPAGTTDAGELFF. CDR3 in DNA: TGTGCCATCCCGGCCGGGACCACCGACGCCGGGGAGCTGTTTTTT. The rearrangement joins TRBV10-3 to TRBJ2-2; D possibly matches TRBD1 or TRBD2 (5 bases each). The CDR3 consists of 15 residues. Per germline, CDR1 ENHRY and CDR2 SYGVKD. Trimming stripped 8 bases from V and 6 bases from J, with 19 bases between.

This clone turned up a few times. Other DNA sequences of this sample code for an identical CDR3. The rearrangement uses TRBV27 and TRBJ2-1, with 8 positions matching TRBD2. Trimming removed 5 bases from V and 2 bases from J; junction bases left unmatched: 5. Germline-derived CDR1 and CDR2 are MNHEY and SMNVEV (reference sequence). The CDR3 is made up of 15 amino acids. CDR3 in DNA: TGTGCCAGCAGTCCTGGCGGGGGGCCCTACAATGAGCAGTTCTTC. It encodes CASSPGGGPYNEQFF.

DNA of the CDR3: TGTGCCAGCAGCTTTCCGGGGGCCAGGAGAGAAGAGCAGTACTTC. This translates into CASSFPGARREEQYF. The chain employs TRBV5-4 and TRBJ2-7; tentatively, D is TRBD1 or TRBD2 (6 bases each). The germline CDR1 and CDR2 sequences are SGHNT and YYREEE (reference sequence). CDR3 size: 15 residues. The germline V and J ends were trimmed by 2 bases and 7 bases, with 19 bases remaining between them.

The chain recombines TRBV7-2 with TRBJ2-7; D ambiguous. The germline CDR1 and CDR2 sequences are SGHTA and FQGNSA. Trimming stripped 1 base from V and 7 bases from J, with 14 bases between. CDR3 length: 14 residues. This chain's CDR3 is CASSLGLQLGEQYF. In nucleotides, the CDR3 is TGTGCCAGCAGCTTAGGTTTACAGCTCGGGGAGCAGTACTTC.

The V and J genes are TRBV27 and TRBJ2-1; 12 positions agree with TRBD2. The CDR3 runs 15 residues. CDR1 is MNHEY, CDR2 SMNVEV, per germline (reference sequence). V lost 3 bases and J lost 9; bases outside the gene matches: 6. The CDR3 sequence: CASSLRLAGGGEQFF. The CDR3 bases are TGTGCCAGCAGTTTGCGTCTAGCGGGAGGGGGTGAGCAGTTCTTC.

V usage is TRBV9 and J usage is TRBJ2-5; D is undetermined. The CDR3 sequence is 12 residues long. CDR1 is SGDLS and CDR2 is YYNGEE in the germline V gene. V was clipped by 3 bases and J by 4 bases, with 7 bases between them. CDR3 amino acids: CASSAVGETQYF. The DNA for the CDR3 is TGTGCCAGCAGCGCCGTGGGAGAGACCCAGTACTTC.

The rearrangement links TRBV27 to TRBJ1-5; 10 bases agree with TRBD1. The CDR3 extends over 16 amino acids. Germline trimming cut 5 bases from V and 7 bases from J; bases unmatched to any gene: 11. From germline, CDR1 is MNHEY and CDR2 SMNVEV (reference sequence). The CDR3, as DNA: TGTGCCAGCAGTCCAACCTTTCGACAGGGGGCGCAGCCCCAGCATTTT. It encodes CASSPTFRQGAQPQHF.

This chain connects TRBV6-1 to TRBJ2-2, with TRBD1 identical over 7 bases. This CDR3 has 15 residues. Germline trimming cut 2 bases from V and 8 bases from J; bases unmatched to any gene: 8. Germline V gene lookup returns CDR1 MNHNS and CDR2 SASEGT. CDR3 residues: CASSERGGLGGELFF. The CDR3 nucleotides are TGTGCCAGCAGTGAAAGAGGGGGCTTGGGAGGGGAGCTGTTTTTT.

This clone was observed at least ten times. This chain joins TRBV19 and TRBJ1-5; D is possibly TRBD1 (6 bases). V dropped 7 bases and J dropped 6 bases, with 16 bases sitting between them. Germline CDR1 reads LNHDA; CDR2 reads SQIVND (reference sequence). The CDR3 has 14 residues. CDR3 bases: TGTGCCAGTACCCAGACAGGCCAGAGTCAGCCCCAGCATTTT. Its protein product is CASTQTGQSQPQHF.

This rearrangement joins TRBV30 to TRBJ2-5, with 9 bases identical to TRBD2. J lost 1 base, V lost 2 bases, and 11 bases had no gene match. The CDR3 length is 17 residues. Germline values: CDR1 GTSNPN, CDR2 SVGIG (reference sequence). CDR3 in DNA: TGTGCCTGGAGTCTCTCCTTGACTAGCGGTTTCCAAGAGACCCAGTACTTC. Encoded protein: CAWSLSLTSGFQETQYF.

The J gene is TRBJ1-1, the V gene TRBV10-3, with D uncertain. This CDR3 comprises 13 residues. V was shortened by 3 bases and J by 3 bases, with 8 bases between the two germline ends. CDR1 and CDR2 (germline): ENHRY, SYGVKD. In nucleotides, the CDR3 is TGTGCCATCAGTGACGGGGAACACACTGAAGCTTTCTTT. Translation gives CAISDGEHTEAFF.

The chain has TRBV11-2 and TRBJ1-5; D is perhaps TRBD1 (5 bases). V was shortened by 0 bases and J by 2 bases, with 14 bases between the two germline ends. The CDR3 runs 17 residues. Germline V gene sequence: CDR1 SGHAT, CDR2 FQNNGV. The CDR3 is CASSLEGGTGGNQPQHF. CDR3 coding DNA: TGTGCCAGCAGCTTAGAAGGAGGGACCGGGGGCAATCAGCCCCAGCATTTT.

About this clone: The sample contains more than one DNA sequence encoding this CDR3. The chain uses TRBV6-1 and TRBJ1-6, with 9 bases lining up with TRBD1. The CDR3 has 13 amino acids. Germline-derived CDR1 and CDR2 are MNHNS and SASEGT. J lost 9 bases, V lost 6 bases, and 3 bases had no gene match. CDR3 loop: CASSGTGSSPLHF. The CDR3 DNA follows: TGTGCCAGCAGCGGGACAGGGTCTTCACCCCTCCACTTT.

This clone was counted a single time. The genes are TRBV10-3 and TRBJ2-3; 8 bases are shared with TRBD1. This CDR3 spans 13 amino acids. V was pared by 10 bases and J by 3 bases, with 6 bases of the junction left unmatched. Per germline, CDR1 ENHRY and CDR2 SYGVKD. The CDR3 nucleotides are TGTGCCACCGGACAGGGTAGTACAGATACGCAGTATTTT. Encoded protein: CATGQGSTDTQYF.

The rearrangement joins TRBV30 to TRBJ2-3; the match to TRBD2 covers 8 bases. This CDR3 region has 15 residues. Germline V gene sequence: CDR1 GTSNPN, CDR2 SVGIG (reference sequence). The V segment lost 0 bases and the J segment 0 bases; nucleotides outside the gene matches: 2. The CDR3 DNA reads TGTGCCTGGAGTGTAGCGGGAGTAAGCACAGATACGCAGTATTTT. This codes for CAWSVAGVSTDTQYF.

The chain employs TRBV2 and TRBJ2-7; no clear D gene. The CDR3 covers 15 residues. Germline CDR1 reads SNHLY; CDR2 reads FYNNEI. V lost 0 bases and J 6 bases, leaving 15 bases between the germline ends. The CDR3 loop reads CASSEAPPPLGEQYF. The CDR3 coding sequence is TGTGCCAGCAGTGAAGCGCCCCCTCCTCTCGGCGAGCAGTACTTC.

This clone was seen a single time. This chain links TRBV7-2 with TRBJ1-2, with D uncertain. The CDR3 runs 13 residues. Germline-derived CDR1 and CDR2 are SGHTA and FQGNSA. The V and J ends lost 0 bases and 6 bases respectively, with 8 bases between them. CDR3 coding DNA: TGTGCCAGCAGCTTAGCGTGGAGGGATGGCTACACCTTC. Translated: CASSLAWRDGYTF.

This clone was recorded a few times. This chain joins TRBV4-1 and TRBJ1-1; no reliable D call. Germline CDR1 is MGHRA and CDR2 is YSYEKL. V lost 0 bases to trimming and J lost 1 base, with 6 bases between them. CDR3 size: 14 residues. CDR3 residues: CASSQEMGNTEAFF. CDR3 DNA sequence: TGCGCCAGCAGCCAAGAAATGGGGAACACTGAAGCTTTCTTT.

V and J are TRBV19 and TRBJ2-7, with D maybe TRBD2 (6 bases). Germline CDR1 LNHDA, CDR2 SQIVND (reference sequence). Trimming shortened V by 2 bases and J by 2 bases, and 13 bases separated the two germline ends. The CDR3 has 15 residues. This CDR3 is CASSIPGRSPYEQYF. CDR3 coding DNA: TGTGCCAGTAGTATACCTGGGAGGTCGCCCTACGAGCAGTACTTC.

The rearrangement joins TRBV7-9 to TRBJ2-3; D might be TRBD1 (6 bases). V gave up 7 bases and J gave up 2 bases, with 16 bases separating them. Per germline, CDR1 SEHNR and CDR2 FQNEAQ (reference sequence). The CDR3 covers 15 residues. DNA of the CDR3: TGTGCCAGCAACGTCCAAAGGGGGTTCACAGATACGCAGTATTTT. Its protein product is CASNVQRGFTDTQYF. Variable domain in full (rest from reference TRBV7-9 and TRBJ2-3): DTGVSQNPRHKITKRGQNVTFRCDPISEHNRLYWYRQTLGQGPEFLTYFQNEAQLEKSRLLSDRFSAERPKGSFSTLEIQRTEQGDSAMYLCASNVQRGFTDTQYFGPGTRLTVL.

The genes are TRBV5-8 and TRBJ2-7, with D perhaps TRBD1 (5 bases). The CDR3 is 15 amino acids. Trimming cost V 5 bases and J 0 bases, with 15 bases left between them. Germline CDR1 SGHTS, CDR2 YDEGEE. CDR3 loop: CASRYRTTVSYEQYF. In DNA form, the CDR3 reads TGTGCCAGCAGGTACCGTACGACAGTCTCCTACGAGCAGTACTTC.

This sequence joins TRBV5-4 and TRBJ2-3; 8 nucleotides agree with TRBD2. V was pared by 4 bases and J by 9 bases, with 10 bases of the junction left unmatched. CDR3 length: 14 amino acids. Looked up from germline, CDR1 is SGHNT and CDR2 is YYREEE (reference sequence). CDR3 loop: CASSREGLKETQYF. CDR3 DNA sequence: TGTGCCAGCAGCCGGGAGGGCCTTAAGGAGACGCAGTATTTT.

Remarks on this clone: A junction boundary mismatches the germline segment, possibly from a read error. The chain couples TRBV7-9 to TRBJ1-5, with 8 bases lining up with TRBD1. This CDR3 has 14 amino acids. Germline values: CDR1 SEHNR, CDR2 FQNEAQ (reference sequence). CDR3 loop: CASSSDRADQPQHF. The DNA of the CDR3 is TGTGCCAGCAGCTCGGACAGGGCCGATCAACCCCAGCATTTT. Looking up the rest from reference TRBV7-9 and TRBJ1-5 gives the full variable domain: DTGVSQNPRHKITKRGQNVTFRCDPISEHNRLYWYRQTLGQGPEFLTYFQNEAQLEKSRLLSDRFSAERPKGSFSTLEIQRTEQGDSAMYLCASSSDRADQPQHFGDGTRLSIL.